The present TCR beta chain was sequenced within a study of T cell repertoires in cytomegalovirus infection. MiXCR was run by TCRdb on the reads, yielding one entry per CDR3 protein. The table includes approximately 130,000 distinct CDR3 sequences, roughly 9% detected once. At least ten counts were recorded for this clonotype. The germline V gene encodes CDR1 SNHLY and CDR2 FYNNEI. J lost 2 bases, V lost 8 bases, and 9 bases had no gene match. The CDR3 spans 16 residues. The rearrangement uses TRBV2 and TRBJ2-6; 7 nucleotides agree with TRBD1. The TCR comes from a human donor in good health (CMV status not recorded). Some clones in this sample may be carry-over from other donors' samples. The source material was PBMCs. The CDR3 is CASATTGIPGANVLTF. The CDR3 nucleotides are TGTGCCAGCGCGACGACAGGGATTCCTGGGGCCAACGTCCTGACTTTC.